This T cell receptor beta chain was retrieved from a study of cytomegalovirus exposure and HLA in healthy donors. Study overall: One earlier analysis, a look at approximately 190 million T cells, found about 110 million unique TCR beta sequences. Overall study findings and caveats: According to an earlier analysis, most TCR beta V segments yielded productive rearrangements about 87% or about 30% of the time.

This PCR relied on a set of 60 Vbeta primers and 13 Jbeta primers. Profiled with immunoSEQ multiplex PCR; TCRdb holds only in-frame clones, not every one. The table lists 150,000 to 200,000 clones, 86% of them singletons. As regards this clone: No antigen is known for it.

Germline loops: CDR1 MNHEY, CDR2 SMNVEV (reference sequence). V lost 4 bases, J lost 5 bases, and 3 bases stayed unmatched. CDR3 length: 14 residues. The clonotype comes from a woman under 30 in good health and CMV-seronegative. Source material: PBMCs. This chain joins TRBV27 and TRBJ2-5, with 11 bases identical to TRBD1. The DNA for the CDR3 is TGTGCCAGCAGTTCGGACAGGGGGCAGGAGACCCAGTACTTC. Protein sequence: CASSSDRGQETQYF.